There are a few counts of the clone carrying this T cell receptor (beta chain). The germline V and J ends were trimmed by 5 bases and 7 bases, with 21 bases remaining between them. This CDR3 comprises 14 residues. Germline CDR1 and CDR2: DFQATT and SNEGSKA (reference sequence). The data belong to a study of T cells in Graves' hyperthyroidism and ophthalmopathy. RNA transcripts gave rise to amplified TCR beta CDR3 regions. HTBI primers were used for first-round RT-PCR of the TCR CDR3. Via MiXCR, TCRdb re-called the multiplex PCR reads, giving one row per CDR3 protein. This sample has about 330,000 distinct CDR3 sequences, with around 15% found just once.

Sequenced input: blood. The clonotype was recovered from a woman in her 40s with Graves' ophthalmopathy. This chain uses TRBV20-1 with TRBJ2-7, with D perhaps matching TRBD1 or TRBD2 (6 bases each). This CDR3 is CSAAGELRGVEQYF. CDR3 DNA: TGCAGTGCTGCGGGCGAGCTGAGGGGGGTGGAGCAGTACTTC.